Listed below are T cell receptor beta chains from one sample, sequenced in a study of cytomegalovirus exposure and HLA in healthy donors. Sequencing used immunoSEQ multiplex PCR; TCRdb keeps in-frame clones, though not all of them. The sample holds about 140,000 clones, approximately 82% seen once. The material sequenced was PBMCs. These receptor sequences come from a man aged 18 to 29 in good health and CMV-seropositive. CDR3s include the opening cysteine and the closing phenylalanine or tryptophan. Each record gives: D gene, clone size, J gene, V gene, CDR3 protein, CDR3 DNA. A D gene is named only where the DNA matches it firmly. Some rows have no size entry. The others give once, few or many, or a class for an expanded clone.

>.|once|TRBJ1-2|TRBV15
CATSRDEGVHGYTF
TGTGCCACCAGCAGAGATGAAGGGGTCCATGGCTACACCTTC
>.|.|TRBJ2-7|TRBV5-4
CASSPGSRSYEQYF
TGTGCCAGCAGCCCTGGTAGCCGCTCCTACGAGCAGTACTTC
>.|.|TRBJ1-3|TRBV4-1
CASRQVSGNTIYF
TGCGCCAGTCGACAGGTTTCTGGAAACACCATATATTTT
>TRBD2|.|TRBJ2-1|TRBV5-1
CASSFLAGAYNEQFF
TGCGCCAGCAGCTTCCTAGCGGGAGCCTACAATGAGCAGTTCTTC
>TRBD1|.|TRBJ2-1|TRBV28
CASSSSVGTETYNEQFF
TGTGCCAGCAGTTCATCTGTCGGGACAGAAACCTACAATGAGCAGTTCTTC
>.|.|TRBJ2-1|TRBV6-1
CASSEFDSSSYNEQFF
TGTGCCAGCAGTGAATTCGACAGTAGCTCCTACAATGAGCAGTTCTTC
>.|once|TRBJ1-6|TRBV5-1
CASSLAGEGKFGSPLHF
TGCGCCAGCAGCTTGGCCGGGGAGGGGAAGTTTGGTTCACCCCTCCACTTT
>.|.|TRBJ1-1|TRBV19
CASTGGDGTEAFF
TGTGCCAGTACAGGAGGGGATGGCACTGAAGCTTTCTTT
>.|.|TRBJ2-7|TRBV6-1
CASSGKEGPYEQYF
TGTGCCAGCAGCGGCAAGGAGGGGCCCTACGAGCAGTACTTC
>TRBD1|.|TRBJ2-7|TRBV29-1
CSVEDWQGASYEQYF
TGCAGCGTTGAGGATTGGCAGGGGGCTTCCTACGAGCAGTACTTC